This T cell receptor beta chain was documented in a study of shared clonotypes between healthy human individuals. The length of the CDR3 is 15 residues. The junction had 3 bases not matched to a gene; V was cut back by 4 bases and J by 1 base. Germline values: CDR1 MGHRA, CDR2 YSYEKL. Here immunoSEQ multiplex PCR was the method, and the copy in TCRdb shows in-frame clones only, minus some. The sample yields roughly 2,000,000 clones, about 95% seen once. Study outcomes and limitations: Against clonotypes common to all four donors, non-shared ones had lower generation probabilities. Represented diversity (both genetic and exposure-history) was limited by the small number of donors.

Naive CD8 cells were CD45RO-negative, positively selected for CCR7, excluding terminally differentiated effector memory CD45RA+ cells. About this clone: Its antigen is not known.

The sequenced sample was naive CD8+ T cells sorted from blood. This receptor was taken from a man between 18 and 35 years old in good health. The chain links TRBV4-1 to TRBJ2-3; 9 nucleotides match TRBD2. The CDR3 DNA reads TGCGCCAGCAGCCCACGACTAGCGGGCACAGATACGCAGTATTTT. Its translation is CASSPRLAGTDTQYF.